This T cell receptor beta chain came from a study of metastatic and nonmetastatic thyroid tumors. The overall study: Malignant and benign thyroid patients had repertoires compared in peripheral blood and tumor or nodule tissue.

Among the patients, none had received any treatment before thyroid surgery. With respect to this clone: No conserved phenylalanine or tryptophan is present at the end of the CDR3, so a read error is the likely explanation. It is unclear where the CDR3 begins or ends on the DNA, so no DNA is shown, and the CDR3 is as TCRdb lists it.

The CDR3 sequence runs 11 residues, both termini included. TCRdb re-called the PCR reads through MiXCR. The data hold some 29,000 clones, with roughly 4% observed a single time. Material: blood. V is TRBV12-3 or TRBV12-4 and J is TRBJ2-1. This receptor was obtained from a male donor with papillary thyroid cancer or a benign thyroid nodule (not recorded which). Some clones in this sample may be carry-over from other donors' samples. The CDR3: CASIFVNEQSL.